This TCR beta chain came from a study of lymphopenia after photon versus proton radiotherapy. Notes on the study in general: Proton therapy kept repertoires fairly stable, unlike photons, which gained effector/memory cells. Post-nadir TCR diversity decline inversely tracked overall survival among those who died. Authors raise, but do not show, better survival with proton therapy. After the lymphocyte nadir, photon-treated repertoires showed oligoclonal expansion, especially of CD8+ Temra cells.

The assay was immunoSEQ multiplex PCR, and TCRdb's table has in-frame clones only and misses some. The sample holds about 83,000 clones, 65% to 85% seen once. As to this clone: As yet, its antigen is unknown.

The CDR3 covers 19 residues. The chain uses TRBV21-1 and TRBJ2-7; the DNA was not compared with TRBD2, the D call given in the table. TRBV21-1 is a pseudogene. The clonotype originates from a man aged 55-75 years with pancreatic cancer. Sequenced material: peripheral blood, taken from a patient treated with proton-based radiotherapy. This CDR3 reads CASSITKEGGQGSSYEQYF. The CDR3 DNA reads TGTGCCAGCAGCATCACGAAGGAGGGAGGGCAGGGGTCCTCCTACGAGCAGTACTTC.